Detailed here is one TCR beta chain. This sample stems from a study of regulatory T cells in long-lasting Graves disease. Library construction for TCR beta used iRepertoire HTBI primers and Arm-PCR of CDR3 regions. TCRdb itself ran the multiplex PCR reads through MiXCR, one entry per CDR3 protein. The sample shows about 540,000 distinct CDR3 sequences, approximately 15% of them seen only once. Time point indicated: newly diagnosed GD, antithyroid drugs for less than 3 months. Construction of the TCR library relied on RNA isolated from PBMCs. With V trimmed by 6 bases and J by 7 bases, 12 bases remained unmatched. CDR3 length equals 16 residues. Germline CDR1 and CDR2: MNHNS and SASEGT. This sample also appeared in a second study, on T cells in Graves' hyperthyroidism and ophthalmopathy.

The receptor comes from a man under 40 with Graves disease. The J gene is TRBJ1-5, the V gene TRBV6-1, with 10 bases lining up with TRBD1. Sequencing used peripheral blood mononuclear cells (PBMCs), obtained at new diagnosis, from a patient treated with antithyroid drugs. DNA for the CDR3: TGTGCCAGCAGGGCACCGGGACAGGGGCTCCGGCAGCCCCAGCATTTT. The encoded protein is CASRAPGQGLRQPQHF.